The 28 T cell receptor beta chains below were found in one sample sequenced in a study of cytomegalovirus exposure and HLA in healthy donors. The study ran its PCR with 60 Vbeta and 13 Jbeta primers. The method was immunoSEQ multiplex PCR; TCRdb's version includes in-frame clones alone and lacks a portion of them. The sample carries around 150,000 clones, approximately 82% recorded once. Source material: PBMCs. The receptors here all came from a male donor in good health and CMV-seropositive.

V gene TRBV6-5 combines with J gene TRBJ2-1; D may be TRBD1 (6 bases). Germline V gene sequence: CDR1 MNHEY, CDR2 SVGAGI. Between the trimmed V and J ends, which lost 8 bases and 5 bases, there was a span of 19 bases. The CDR3 runs 15 residues. The CDR3 here is CASGIQGVSNNEQFF. The CDR3 DNA sequence: TGTGCCAGCGGGATACAGGGCGTCTCTAACAATGAGCAGTTCTTC.

This clone was seen only once. The chain employs TRBV7-2 and TRBJ2-3; TRBD1 aligns across 8 bases. Losses at the gene ends were 5 bases for V and 0 bases for J; bases not matched to a gene: 4. This CDR3 spans 15 amino acids. Germline V gene sequence: CDR1 SGHTA, CDR2 FQGNSA. CDR3: CASSLTGASTDTQYF. CDR3 nucleotide sequence: TGTGCCAGCAGCCTGACAGGGGCTAGCACAGATACGCAGTATTTT. Variable domain in full (rest from reference TRBV7-2 and TRBJ2-3): GAGVSQSPSNKVTEKGKDVELRCDPISGHTALYWYRQSLGQGLEFLIYFQGNSAPDKSGLPSDRFSAERTGGSVSTLTIQRTQQEDSAVYLCASSLTGASTDTQYFGPGTRLTVL.

V and J are TRBV18 and TRBJ1-5; the D is unclear. The CDR3 has 13 residues. Deletions cut 8 bases from V and 0 bases from J, with 8 bases between. Per the germline V gene, CDR1 is KGHSH and CDR2 is LQKENI. DNA of the CDR3: TGTGCCAGCCGCGACACTAGCAATCAGCCCCAGCATTTT. Protein: CASRDTSNQPQHF.

The rearrangement links TRBV6-6 to TRBJ2-7; 9 bases agree with TRBD1. V lost 6 bases and J lost 3; bases outside the gene matches: 6. CDR3 length equals 14 residues. Looked up from germline, CDR1 is MNHNY and CDR2 is SVGAGI (reference sequence). The CDR3 DNA follows: TGTGCCAGCAGGCGGGGGACAGGGATCTACGAGCAGTACTTC. As protein: CASRRGTGIYEQYF.

This clone was observed a single time. The chain has TRBV30 and TRBJ1-5, with D perhaps TRBD1 (5 bases). Looked up from germline, CDR1 is GTSNPN and CDR2 is SVGIG (reference sequence). Deletions cut 5 bases from V and 4 bases from J, with 12 bases between. This CDR3 region has 13 residues. CDR3 region: CAWSLGGNQPQHF. CDR3 bases: TGTGCCTGGTCTCTGGGGGGGAATCAGCCCCAGCATTTT.

V usage is TRBV7-2 and J usage is TRBJ2-1; 9 nucleotides agree with TRBD1. Germline trimming cut 5 bases from V and 9 bases from J; bases unmatched to any gene: 5. CDR3 length: 13 amino acids. In germline, CDR1 is SGHTA, CDR2 FQGNSA. The CDR3 loop reads CASSRQGDTEQFF. CDR3 in DNA: TGTGCCAGCAGCCGACAGGGGGATACTGAGCAGTTCTTC. The whole variable domain, filled in from reference TRBV7-2 and TRBJ2-1, reads GAGVSQSPSNKVTEKGKDVELRCDPISGHTALYWYRQSLGQGLEFLIYFQGNSAPDKSGLPSDRFSAERTGGSVSTLTIQRTQQEDSAVYLCASSRQGDTEQFFGPGTRLTVL.

This clone was counted many times. Distinct nucleotide sequences in the sample also encode this CDR3. The chain uses TRBV4-3 and TRBJ1-2, with unresolved D. Germline lookup yields CDR1 LGHNA and CDR2 YSLEER. This CDR3 contains 14 residues. Trimming left V 0 bases short and J 0 bases short, with 5 bases between. The CDR3 DNA reads as TGCGCCAGCAGCCAAGACCGAGCTAACTATGGCTACACCTTC. Translated: CASSQDRANYGYTF.

This rearrangement joins TRBV27 to TRBJ1-5; 10 bases align to TRBD1. Trimming at V came to 6 bases and at J to 9 bases, leaving 11 bases not matched to a gene. In germline, CDR1 is MNHEY, CDR2 SMNVEV (reference sequence). The CDR3 is 15 amino acids. In DNA form, the CDR3 reads TGTGCCAGCAGGCCTGGACAGGGGGGCGGAGGGCCCCAGCATTTT. Its protein product is CASRPGQGGGGPQHF.

J is TRBJ2-3 and V is TRBV28; D may be TRBD1 (6 bases). This CDR3 contains 15 residues. Germline lookup yields CDR1 MDHEN and CDR2 SYDVKM. Trimming cost V 7 bases and J 3 bases, with 17 bases left between them. The CDR3 DNA is TGTGCCAGCATCGAAGACAGGAAAAGGACAGATACGCAGTATTTT. Amino acids: CASIEDRKRTDTQYF. The full variable domain, its missing parts supplied by reference TRBV28 and TRBJ2-3, is DVKVTQSSRYLVKRTGEKVFLECVQDMDHENMFWYRQDPGLGLRLIYFSYDVKMKEKGDIPEGYSVSREKKERFSLILESASTNQTSMYLCASIEDRKRTDTQYFGPGTRLTVL.

This clone was found a few times. The chain carries TRBV11-3 and TRBJ2-1; weak D call: TRBD2 (6 bases). Trimming removed 0 bases at V and 10 bases at J, with 13 bases between. Germline lookup yields CDR1 SGHNT and CDR2 YENEEA. This CDR3 region has 14 residues. CDR3 DNA: TGTGCCAGCAGCTTAGATGGCGGAGGGAAAGAGCAGTTCTTC. It translates to CASSLDGGGKEQFF.

This rearrangement joins TRBV7-8 to TRBJ2-7; 12 positions agree with TRBD2. The CDR3 length is 16 residues. Losses at the gene ends were 3 bases for V and 4 bases for J; bases not matched to a gene: 7. Germline-derived CDR1 and CDR2 are SGHVS and FQNEAQ. The DNA of the CDR3 is TGTGCCAGCAGCTTCCCTCTAGCGGGAGGGCCGTACGAGCAGTACTTC. As protein: CASSFPLAGGPYEQYF.

V is TRBV2 and J is TRBJ1-2; 10 bases line up with TRBD1. This CDR3 comprises 12 residues. The germline CDR1 and CDR2 sequences are SNHLY and FYNNEI. The V segment lost 8 bases and the J segment 7 bases; nucleotides outside the gene matches: 4. This CDR3 reads CASRQGAGGYTF. The CDR3 DNA is TGTGCCAGCCGACAGGGGGCCGGTGGCTACACCTTC.

This chain links TRBV18 with TRBJ1-2, with 10 positions matching TRBD1. V gave up 3 bases and J gave up 3 bases; unmatched junction bases: 4. The CDR3 is 15 residues long. The germline V gene encodes CDR1 KGHSH and CDR2 LQKENI. The CDR3 DNA sequence: TGTGCCAGCTCACCGGGACAGGGGTATCACTATGGCTACACCTTC. This sequence encodes CASSPGQGYHYGYTF.

Written as DNA, the CDR3 is TGTGCCAGCAGCGGACAGGGGACAGATACGCAGTATTTT. Translation: CASSGQGTDTQYF. The chain uses TRBV7-2 and TRBJ2-3; 9 bases line up with TRBD1. The CDR3 extends over 13 amino acids. Germline V gene data show CDR1 as SGHTA and CDR2 as FQGNSA. Germline trimming cut 5 bases from V and 3 bases from J; bases unmatched to any gene: 0.

The chain combines TRBV5-1 with TRBJ2-1, with TRBD1 matching 7 bases. This CDR3 comprises 16 residues. V lost 3 bases and J lost 3; bases outside the gene matches: 9. Germline CDR1 is SGHRS and CDR2 is YFSETQ. The CDR3 here is CASSYTGTVNYNEQFF. The CDR3 DNA sequence: TGCGCCAGCAGCTATACCGGGACAGTGAACTACAATGAGCAGTTCTTC.

This clone is medium-sized (0.01 to 0.1%) in the sample. The V call is TRBV19, the J call TRBJ2-2; D ambiguous. The V gene lost 5 bases and the J gene lost 2 bases, with 9 bases spanning the gap. CDR1 and CDR2 (germline): LNHDA, SQIVND (reference sequence). This CDR3 has 14 amino acids. The CDR3 loop reads CASSFGLNTGELFF. The CDR3 nucleotides read TGTGCCAGTAGTTTTGGCCTTAACACCGGGGAGCTGTTTTTT.

In regard to this clone: Mismatch with germline at one junction end may stem from a read error. This CDR3 is CAWKFSGANGLTF. CDR3 sequence (DNA): TGTGCCTGGAAATTTAGTGGGGCCAACGGCCTGACTTTC. The rearrangement joins TRBV30 to TRBJ2-6; D perhaps matches TRBD1 (5 bases). The CDR3 is made up of 13 amino acids. Germline CDR1 and CDR2: GTSNPN and SVGIG (reference sequence). Combining the CDR3 with reference TRBV30 and TRBJ2-6 gives the whole variable domain SQTIHQWPATLVQPVGSPLSLECTVEGTSNPNLYWYRQAAGRGLQLLFYSVGIGQISSEVPQNLSASRPQDRQFILSSKKLLLSDSGFYLCAWKFSGANGLTFGAGSRLTVL.

CDR3 sequence (DNA): TGTGCCAGCAGCTTCGGGAGAGGCGGGATTCCTGGGGAGCAGTACTTC. Its translation is CASSFGRGGIPGEQYF. The chain links TRBV11-2 to TRBJ2-7; tentative D call: TRBD2 (6 bases). CDR3 length: 16 residues. The V and J ends lost 3 bases and 7 bases respectively, with 22 bases between them. Germline V gene sequence: CDR1 SGHAT, CDR2 FQNNGV.

The J gene is TRBJ1-4, the V gene TRBV11-2; TRBD1 might be the D (6 bases). Germline lookup yields CDR1 SGHAT and CDR2 FQNNGV. The CDR3 extends over 15 amino acids. Trimming removed 5 bases from V and 5 bases from J, with 15 bases in between. Written as DNA, the CDR3 is TGTGCCAGCAGCCCCCACAGGGTACCAAATGAAAAACTGTTTTTT. Its protein is CASSPHRVPNEKLFF. Variable domain in full (rest from reference TRBV11-2 and TRBJ1-4): EAGVAQSPRYKIIEKRQSVAFWCNPISGHATLYWYQQILGQGPKLLIQFQNNGVVDDSQLPKDRFSAERLKGVDSTLKIQPAKLEDSAVYLCASSPHRVPNEKLFFGSGTQLSVL.

V is TRBV5-6 and J is TRBJ1-2; no clear D. CDR3 length: 16 residues. Germline V gene sequence: CDR1 SGHDT, CDR2 YYEEEE. Trimming took 6 bases from V and 0 from J, leaving 18 bases between them. Written as DNA, the CDR3 is TGTGCCAGCACCCCAATTGCCGGCGGGCCTAACTATGGCTACACCTTC. This sequence encodes CASTPIAGGPNYGYTF.

The chain has TRBV5-1 and TRBJ2-7; 9 bases match TRBD2. The CDR3 has 20 amino acids. V lost 1 base to trimming and J lost 4 bases; unmatched junction nucleotides: 21. CDR1 SGHRS and CDR2 YFSETQ come from the germline V gene. The CDR3 nucleotides are TGCGCCAGCAGCTTGATTGTGGCGCTAGCGGGACACCCGATGAGGTACGAGCAGTACTTC. This encodes CASSLIVALAGHPMRYEQYF. The variable domain in full, completed from reference TRBV5-1 and TRBJ2-7, reads KAGVTQTPRYLIKTRGQQVTLSCSPISGHRSVSWYQQTPGQGLQFLFEYFSETQRNKGNFPGRFSGRQFSNSRSEMNVSTLELGDSALYLCASSLIVALAGHPMRYEQYFGPGTRLTVT.

The chain employs TRBV6-1 and TRBJ2-5; 9 positions match TRBD2. Per the germline V gene, CDR1 is MNHNS and CDR2 is SASEGT. With 4 bases clipped from V and 3 bases from J, the junction kept 9 bases outside the gene matches. The CDR3 loop spans 16 amino acids. The DNA for the CDR3 is TGTGCCAGCAGTGGGGTCGTTAGCGGGGGAAAAGAGACCCAGTACTTC. It yields the protein CASSGVVSGGKETQYF.

CDR3 nucleotide sequence: TGTGCCAGCAGTCCCCTCTCGACAGGGCGCCCCTACGAGCAGTACTTC. Translated, it gives CASSPLSTGRPYEQYF. V usage is TRBV27 and J usage is TRBJ2-7; 7 bases line up with TRBD1. The CDR3 contains 16 residues. CDR1 is MNHEY, CDR2 SMNVEV, per germline (reference sequence). The trim removed 5 bases at V and 2 bases at J, leaving 12 bases unmatched.

The chain recombines TRBV7-6 with TRBJ1-1; 8 bases fit TRBD1. CDR1 SGHVS and CDR2 FNYEAQ come from the germline V gene. This CDR3 region has 15 residues. V dropped 4 bases and J dropped 2; count of bases not matched to a gene: 6. The CDR3 region has the DNA TGTGCCAGCAGCTCACTGACAGGGGTAAACACTGAAGCTTTCTTT. Translation gives CASSSLTGVNTEAFF.

This clone was observed a single time. The rearrangement uses TRBV4-3 and TRBJ2-5; weak D call: TRBD2 (7 bases). This CDR3 contains 15 residues. Per germline, CDR1 LGHNA and CDR2 YSLEER. Trimming cost V 1 base and J 5 bases, with 14 bases left between them. The CDR3 bases are TGCGCCAGCAGCCAAGGAGGGGGGGCGCAGGAGACCCAGTACTTC. It codes for CASSQGGGAQETQYF.

The chain uses TRBV2 and TRBJ2-1, with 7 bases matching TRBD2. Per germline, CDR1 SNHLY and CDR2 FYNNEI. The V gene end was trimmed by 7 bases and the J gene end by 0 bases; junction bases not matched to a gene: 6. The CDR3 runs to 15 residues. CDR3 in amino acids: CASTGGLNSYNEQFF. Here the CDR3 DNA reads TGTGCCAGCACGGGAGGTCTAAACTCCTACAATGAGCAGTTCTTC.

This chain joins TRBV11-3 and TRBJ2-2; 10 nucleotides align to TRBD1. This CDR3 has 17 residues. CDR1 is SGHNT, CDR2 YENEEA, per germline. V lost 0 bases, J lost 1 base, and 2 bases stayed unmatched. CDR3 residues: CASSLDWDRGNTGELFF. CDR3 nucleotides: TGTGCCAGCAGCTTAGATTGGGACAGGGGGAACACCGGGGAGCTGTTTTTT.

V is TRBV5-6 and J is TRBJ1-3; tentative D call: TRBD1 (6 bases). Trimming removed 4 bases at V and 0 bases at J, with 14 bases between. In germline, CDR1 is SGHDT, CDR2 YYEEEE. The CDR3 has 16 residues. CDR3: CASSPDRGFSGNTIYF. The CDR3 coding sequence is TGTGCCAGCAGCCCGGACAGAGGATTCTCTGGAAACACCATATATTTT.